Detailed here is one T cell receptor beta chain. Antigen unknown. The V gene's germline CDR1 is MNHNY and CDR2 SVGAGI (reference sequence). There are 12 residues in the CDR3. The data originate from a study of monozygotic twins with inflammatory bowel disease. Overall study findings and caveats: Whether twins were concordant or discordant made no difference to repertoire similarity, possibly from limited power. Among patients, repertoires may have gained variability from differing immunosuppressive treatments. The results supported no single strong signal or clonotype associated with IBD.

Template switching added UMIs carrying a 6-nucleotide sample barcode. Reanalyzing the 5' RACE reads, TCRdb keeps one entry per CDR3 protein, without DNA. The sample totals some 83,000 distinct CDR3 sequences; its top ten clones hold around 7.2%. V usage is TRBV6-6 and J usage is TRBJ2-1; checking the TCRdb D call of TRBD1 is not possible without DNA. The TCR originated in a human donor with ulcerative colitis or Crohn's disease, or a healthy co-twin of an affected twin (not recorded which). Sequencing used blood. CDR3 in amino acids: CASSFPGQEQFF.